These 15 T cell receptor beta chains originate from one sample sequenced in a study of blood T cells in healthy people across ages. PCR was performed a second time for about 7 to 12 cycles using a sample-barcoded 5' primer and a J-beta primer mix. From the 5' RACE reads, TCRdb called clonotypes with MiXCR, one entry per CDR3 protein. The sample has around 320,000 distinct CDR3 sequences, roughly a quarter seen once; the top ten hold approximately 30%. Input material: blood. Source of these receptors: a woman in her sixties or seventies in good health.

This clonotype was observed a handful of times. The rearrangement uses TRBV24-1 and TRBJ2-3, with 10 bases fitting TRBD2. V lost 4 bases and J lost 2; bases outside the gene matches: 5. There are 16 residues in the CDR3. Germline V lookup: CDR1 KGHDR, CDR2 SFDVKD. The DNA for the CDR3 is TGTGCCACCAGTGACCCTACTAGCGGGAACACAGATACGCAGTATTTT. Residues: CATSDPTSGNTDTQYF.

CDR3 in DNA: TGCGCCAGCAGCTTGTGGTCACTCCAAGAGACCCAGTACTTC. This sequence encodes CASSLWSLQETQYF. The chain couples TRBV5-1 to TRBJ2-5; D ambiguous. With 1 base removed from V and 1 base from J, the gap between germline ends came to 8 bases. Germline CDR1 and CDR2: SGHRS and YFSETQ. The CDR3 loop spans 14 amino acids.

This sequence joins TRBV20-1 and TRBJ2-5; D is perhaps TRBD2 (5 bases). The closer fit of TRBJ2-7 to the DNA end suggests the J call may be wrong. There are 13 residues in the CDR3. In germline, CDR1 is DFQATT, CDR2 SNEGSKA (reference sequence). DNA of the CDR3: TGCAGTGCTAGGTTAATTTCGGGGTGCGAGCAGTACTTC. Translating it yields CSARLISGCEQYF.

This clonotype showed up just a few times. This sequence joins TRBV12-3 or TRBV12-4 and TRBJ2-5; a weak D match, TRBD1 (6 bases). The end of the DNA fits TRBJ2-7 better, so the J call may be wrong. There are 15 residues in the CDR3. The CDR3 bases are TGTGCCAGCAGTTCATCCGGGACATACCGCTCCGAGCAGTACTTC. It translates to CASSSSGTYRSEQYF.

The chain recombines TRBV7-9 with TRBJ1-2; D uncertain. V was shortened by 6 bases and J by 8 bases, with 28 bases between the two germline ends. This CDR3 has 17 residues. Germline values: CDR1 SEHNR, CDR2 FQNEAQ (reference sequence). DNA of the CDR3: TGTGCCAGCAGACCCCTATCGACCTCCTCCGCCGATTGGGGCTACACCTTC. As protein: CASRPLSTSSADWGYTF.

This clonotype was observed a few times. J is TRBJ2-5 and V is TRBV4-1, with 7 bases lining up with TRBD1. Germline CDR1 and CDR2: MGHRA and YSYEKL. V lost 4 bases, J lost 1 base, and 3 bases stayed unmatched. This CDR3 comprises 14 residues. The CDR3 nucleotides read TGCGCCAGCAGCCTTCGACAGGGCCAAGAGACCCAGTACTTC. As protein: CASSLRQGQETQYF.

This chain connects TRBV7-2 to TRBJ2-1; D is unresolved. Germline lookup yields CDR1 SGHTA and CDR2 FQGNSA. Trimming removed 1 base at V and 2 bases at J, with 6 bases between. The CDR3 covers 14 residues. CDR3 sequence (DNA): TGTGCCAGCAGCTTAGATGTTACCTACAATGAGCAGTTCTTC. Its protein is CASSLDVTYNEQFF. Looking up the rest from reference TRBV7-2 and TRBJ2-1 gives the full variable domain: GAGVSQSPSNKVTEKGKDVELRCDPISGHTALYWYRQSLGQGLEFLIYFQGNSAPDKSGLPSDRFSAERTGGSVSTLTIQRTQQEDSAVYLCASSLDVTYNEQFFGPGTRLTVL.

The V call is TRBV18, the J call TRBJ2-5; 7 bases map to TRBD2. Germline V lookup: CDR1 KGHSH, CDR2 LQKENI. The CDR3 covers 15 residues. V was clipped by 0 bases and J by 4 bases; unmatched bases: 5. CDR3 nucleotides: TGTGCCAGCTCACCACCGATTGCTAGCGGAGAGACCCAGTACTTC. Its translation: CASSPPIASGETQYF.

The chain joins TRBV11-1 to TRBJ2-1, with TRBD1 matching over 7 bases. Germline V gene sequence: CDR1 SGHAT, CDR2 FQDESV (reference sequence). There are 14 residues in the CDR3. V dropped 0 bases and J dropped 10; count of bases not matched to a gene: 6. The CDR3 here is CASSLADRVLEQFF. CDR3 bases: TGTGCCAGCAGCTTAGCCGACAGGGTTCTGGAGCAGTTCTTC.

This clonotype was observed a handful of times. The chain joins TRBV7-9 to TRBJ2-1, with a weak D call TRBD2 (6 bases). Germline assignment: CDR1 SEHNR and CDR2 FQNEAQ (reference sequence). Trimming removed 10 bases from V and 4 bases from J, with 11 bases in between. CDR3 length: 12 amino acids. CDR3 sequence reads: CAITGEYNEQFF. CDR3 nucleotide sequence: TGTGCCATCACGGGGGAGTACAATGAGCAGTTCTTC.

This clonotype was observed a handful of times. The rearrangement uses TRBV5-1 and TRBJ2-1; 12 bases fit TRBD2. The germline gives CDR1 SGHRS, CDR2 YFSETQ. The CDR3 is 15 residues long. J lost 1 base, V lost 4 bases, and 0 bases had no gene match. CDR3 nucleotide sequence: TGCGCCAGCAGCGGACTAGCGGGGTCCTACAATGAGCAGTTCTTC. It encodes CASSGLAGSYNEQFF.

This clonotype was picked up a small number of times. The J gene is TRBJ2-5, the V gene TRBV28; no firm D call. V was shortened by 4 bases and J by 2 bases, with 11 bases between the two germline ends. This CDR3 is 14 amino acids long. Per the germline V gene, CDR1 is MDHEN and CDR2 is SYDVKM. CDR3 in amino acids: CASSWSQTQETQYF. The CDR3 DNA follows: TGTGCCAGCAGTTGGTCTCAGACTCAAGAGACCCAGTACTTC.

V gene TRBV9 combines with J gene TRBJ2-1; 11 positions match TRBD2. Germline trimming cut 3 bases from V and 10 bases from J; bases unmatched to any gene: 6. The CDR3 length is 14 residues. The germline V gene has CDR1 SGDLS and CDR2 YYNGEE. CDR3 in amino acids: CASSAGLAVGEQFF. Written as DNA, the CDR3 is TGTGCCAGCAGCGCGGGACTAGCGGTCGGGGAGCAGTTCTTC. Full variable domain (remainder filled in from reference TRBV9 and TRBJ2-1): DSGVTQTPKHLITATGQRVTLRCSPRSGDLSVYWYQQSLDQGLQFLIQYYNGEERAKGNILERFSAQQFPDLHSELNLSSLELGDSALYFCASSAGLAVGEQFFGPGTRLTVL.

The CDR3 region is CASSSFGFSDTQYF. In DNA form, the CDR3 reads TGCGCCAGCAGTTCCTTCGGATTCTCCGATACGCAGTATTTT. V gene TRBV5-1 combines with J gene TRBJ2-3; D is undetermined. CDR3 size: 14 residues. Per germline, CDR1 SGHRS and CDR2 YFSETQ. V lost 5 bases to trimming and J lost 6 bases, with 16 bases between them. Complete variable domain (other parts from reference TRBV5-1 and TRBJ2-3): KAGVTQTPRYLIKTRGQQVTLSCSPISGHRSVSWYQQTPGQGLQFLFEYFSETQRNKGNFPGRFSGRQFSNSRSEMNVSTLELGDSALYLCASSSFGFSDTQYFGPGTRLTVL.

As to this clonotype: The final CDR3 position lacks the conserved phenylalanine or tryptophan, pointing to a likely read error. The V call is TRBV2, the J call TRBJ2-5, with D possibly being TRBD2 (5 bases). Per the germline V gene, CDR1 is SNHLY and CDR2 is FYNNEI. CDR3 length: 11 residues. The chain's CDR3 is CAGAGEETQYL. As DNA, the CDR3 is TGTGCTGGTGCGGGTGAAGAGACCCAGTACCTC.